This TCR beta chain derives from a study of shared clonotypes between healthy human individuals. On the study more broadly: Three plates each covered CD4 naive and memory; CD8 naive two, CD8 memory one.

Some clones are missing from TCRdb's copy, which holds only in-frame ones; the method was immunoSEQ multiplex PCR. In the table there are some 800,000 clones, nearly 95% of which are singletons. As defined, naive CD8 cells were CD45RO-negative and positively selected for CCR7, with terminally differentiated effector memory CD45RA+ cells excluded. V lost 3 bases, J lost 2 bases, and 8 bases lay in between. Germline V gene lookup returns CDR1 SQVTM and CDR2 ANQGSEA. The length of the CDR3 is 12 residues. The gene calls are TRBV29-1 and TRBJ2-7; D not certain. The TCR was taken from a man aged 25 to 40 in good health. Material: naive CD8+ T cells sorted from blood. The CDR3 reads CSVEVRPYEQYF. The CDR3 coding sequence is TGCAGCGTTGAGGTCCGGCCCTACGAGCAGTACTTC.